The T cell receptor (beta chain) described here comes from a study of beta chain features in type 1 diabetes. Study-level results: Junctions at VDJ sites from type 1 diabetes patients had fewer insertions and more deletions. Relative to healthy donors, patients appeared to have naive, central memory and Treg TCRB repertoires that were more similar. Patients with Type 1 diabetes showed moderately but significantly shorter TCRB CDR3s in all four CD4+ subsets.

The entirety of the isolated RNA underwent reverse transcription, so expressed TCRB transcripts were sequenced. TCRdb's table, derived via immunoSEQ multiplex PCR, lists solely in-frame clones and lacks some. The table shows some 290,000 clones, with around 24% occurring only once. This clone turned up a few times. Its antigen is currently unknown. CD45RO/CCR7/CD25/CD127/CD95/CD27 sorting isolated CD4+ naive, central memory, regulatory and stem cell-like memory cells. Without exception, sorted populations had purity beyond 95%. The sequenced sample was naive CD4+ T cells from blood. The sequence derives from a woman aged 25 to 45 with type 1 diabetes.

This CDR3 reads CATSRVQGKAEAFF. In nucleotides, the CDR3 is TGTGCCACCAGCAGAGTTCAGGGAAAGGCTGAAGCTTTCTTT. The chain links TRBV15 to TRBJ1-1; tentatively, D is TRBD1 (5 bases). V lost 1 base to trimming and J lost 6 bases, with 12 bases between them. The CDR3 has 14 amino acids. The germline gives CDR1 LNHNV, CDR2 YYDKDF (reference sequence).